Sequencing of this T cell receptor beta chain was carried out in a study of metastatic and nonmetastatic thyroid tumors. Study details: Patients with malignant and benign thyroid disease provided blood and tumor or nodule tissue, whose repertoires were compared.

TCRdb re-analyzed the PCR reads through MiXCR. This sample has under 45,000 clones, with around 18% found just once. There were no patients who had received any treatment before thyroid surgery. This clone has a handful of counts. The antigen is unknown. It is unclear where the CDR3 begins or ends on the DNA, so no DNA is shown, and the CDR3 is as TCRdb lists it. Study-level points and caveats: When malignant thyroid tumors were compared with benign nodules, TCR beta diversity was reportedly significantly higher in the malignant tumors. This held in both blood and tumor samples.

This clonotype was obtained from a female donor with papillary thyroid cancer or a benign thyroid nodule (not recorded which). Some clones in this sample may be carry-over from other donors' samples. The sequenced sample was tumor tissue.

CDR3 sequence: CVTIRARDNSPLHF. The V call is TRBV24-1, the J call TRBJ1-6; the table's TRBD1 call for D was not verified on the DNA. The CDR3 spans 14 amino acids, including both terminal residues. The germline V gene has CDR1 KGHDR and CDR2 SFDVKD.